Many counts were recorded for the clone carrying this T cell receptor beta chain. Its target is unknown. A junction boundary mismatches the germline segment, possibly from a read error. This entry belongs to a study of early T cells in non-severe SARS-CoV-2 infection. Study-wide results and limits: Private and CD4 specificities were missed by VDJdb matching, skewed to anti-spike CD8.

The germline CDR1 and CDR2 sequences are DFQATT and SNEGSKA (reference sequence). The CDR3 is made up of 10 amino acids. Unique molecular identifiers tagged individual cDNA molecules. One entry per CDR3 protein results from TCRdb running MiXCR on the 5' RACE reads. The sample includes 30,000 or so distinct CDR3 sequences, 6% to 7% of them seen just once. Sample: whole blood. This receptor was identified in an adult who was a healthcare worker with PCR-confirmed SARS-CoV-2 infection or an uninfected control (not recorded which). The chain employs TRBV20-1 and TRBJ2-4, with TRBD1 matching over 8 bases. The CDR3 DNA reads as TGCAGTGCTAGCGAGGGACAGGACATCTTC. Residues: CSASEGQDIF.